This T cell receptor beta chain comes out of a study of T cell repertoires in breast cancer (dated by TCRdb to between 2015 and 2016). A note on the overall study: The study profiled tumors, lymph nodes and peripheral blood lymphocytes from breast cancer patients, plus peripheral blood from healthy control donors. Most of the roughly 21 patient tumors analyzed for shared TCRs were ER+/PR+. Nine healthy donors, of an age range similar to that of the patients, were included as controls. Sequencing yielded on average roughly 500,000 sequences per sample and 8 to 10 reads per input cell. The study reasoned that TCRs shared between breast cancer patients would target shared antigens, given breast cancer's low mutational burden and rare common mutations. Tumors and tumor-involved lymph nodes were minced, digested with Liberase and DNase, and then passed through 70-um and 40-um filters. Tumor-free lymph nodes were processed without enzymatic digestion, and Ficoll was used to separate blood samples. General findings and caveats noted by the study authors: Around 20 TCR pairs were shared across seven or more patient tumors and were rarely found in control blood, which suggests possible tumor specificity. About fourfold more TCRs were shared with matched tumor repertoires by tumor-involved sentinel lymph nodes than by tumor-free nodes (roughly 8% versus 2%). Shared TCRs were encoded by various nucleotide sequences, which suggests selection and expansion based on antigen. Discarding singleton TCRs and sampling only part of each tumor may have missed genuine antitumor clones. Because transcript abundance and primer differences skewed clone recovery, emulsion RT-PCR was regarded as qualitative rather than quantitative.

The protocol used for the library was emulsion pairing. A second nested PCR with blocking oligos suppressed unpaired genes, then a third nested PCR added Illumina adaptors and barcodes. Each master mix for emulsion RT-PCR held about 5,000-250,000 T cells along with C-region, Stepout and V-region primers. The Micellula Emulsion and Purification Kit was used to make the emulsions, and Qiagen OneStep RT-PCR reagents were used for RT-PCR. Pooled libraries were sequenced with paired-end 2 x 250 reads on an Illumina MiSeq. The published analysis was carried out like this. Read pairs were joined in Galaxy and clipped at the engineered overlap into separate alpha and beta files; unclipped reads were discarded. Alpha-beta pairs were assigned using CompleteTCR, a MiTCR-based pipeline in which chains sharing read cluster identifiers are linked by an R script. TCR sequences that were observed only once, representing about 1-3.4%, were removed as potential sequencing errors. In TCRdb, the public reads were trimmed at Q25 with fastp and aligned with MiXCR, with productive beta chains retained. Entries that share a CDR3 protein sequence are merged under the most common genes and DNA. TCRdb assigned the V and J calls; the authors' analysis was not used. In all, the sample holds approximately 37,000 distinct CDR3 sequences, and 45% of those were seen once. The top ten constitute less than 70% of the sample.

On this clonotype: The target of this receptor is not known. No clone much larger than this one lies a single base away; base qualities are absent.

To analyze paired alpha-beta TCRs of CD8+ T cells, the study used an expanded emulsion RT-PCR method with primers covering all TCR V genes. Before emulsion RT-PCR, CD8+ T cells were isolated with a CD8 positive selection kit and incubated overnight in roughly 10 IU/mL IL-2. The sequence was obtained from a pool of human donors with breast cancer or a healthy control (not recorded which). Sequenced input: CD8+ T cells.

This receptor carries the CDR3 CASNPPRGETQYF. The nucleotide sequence is TGTGCCAGCAACCCCCCGAGGGGAGAGACCCAGTACTTC. The chain couples TRBV6-2 or TRBV6-3 to TRBJ2-5; the D gene is tentatively TRBD1 or TRBD2, each matching 5 bases. Spanning cysteine to phenylalanine, the CDR3 consists of 13 amino acids. Here the CDR3 DNA is all that survives: 39 bases in frame from base 1. CDR1 and CDR2, looked up from the germline V gene, are MNHEY and SVGEGT. The junction shows trimming of 7 bases on V and 4 bases on J, plus 13 bases between the germline ends.